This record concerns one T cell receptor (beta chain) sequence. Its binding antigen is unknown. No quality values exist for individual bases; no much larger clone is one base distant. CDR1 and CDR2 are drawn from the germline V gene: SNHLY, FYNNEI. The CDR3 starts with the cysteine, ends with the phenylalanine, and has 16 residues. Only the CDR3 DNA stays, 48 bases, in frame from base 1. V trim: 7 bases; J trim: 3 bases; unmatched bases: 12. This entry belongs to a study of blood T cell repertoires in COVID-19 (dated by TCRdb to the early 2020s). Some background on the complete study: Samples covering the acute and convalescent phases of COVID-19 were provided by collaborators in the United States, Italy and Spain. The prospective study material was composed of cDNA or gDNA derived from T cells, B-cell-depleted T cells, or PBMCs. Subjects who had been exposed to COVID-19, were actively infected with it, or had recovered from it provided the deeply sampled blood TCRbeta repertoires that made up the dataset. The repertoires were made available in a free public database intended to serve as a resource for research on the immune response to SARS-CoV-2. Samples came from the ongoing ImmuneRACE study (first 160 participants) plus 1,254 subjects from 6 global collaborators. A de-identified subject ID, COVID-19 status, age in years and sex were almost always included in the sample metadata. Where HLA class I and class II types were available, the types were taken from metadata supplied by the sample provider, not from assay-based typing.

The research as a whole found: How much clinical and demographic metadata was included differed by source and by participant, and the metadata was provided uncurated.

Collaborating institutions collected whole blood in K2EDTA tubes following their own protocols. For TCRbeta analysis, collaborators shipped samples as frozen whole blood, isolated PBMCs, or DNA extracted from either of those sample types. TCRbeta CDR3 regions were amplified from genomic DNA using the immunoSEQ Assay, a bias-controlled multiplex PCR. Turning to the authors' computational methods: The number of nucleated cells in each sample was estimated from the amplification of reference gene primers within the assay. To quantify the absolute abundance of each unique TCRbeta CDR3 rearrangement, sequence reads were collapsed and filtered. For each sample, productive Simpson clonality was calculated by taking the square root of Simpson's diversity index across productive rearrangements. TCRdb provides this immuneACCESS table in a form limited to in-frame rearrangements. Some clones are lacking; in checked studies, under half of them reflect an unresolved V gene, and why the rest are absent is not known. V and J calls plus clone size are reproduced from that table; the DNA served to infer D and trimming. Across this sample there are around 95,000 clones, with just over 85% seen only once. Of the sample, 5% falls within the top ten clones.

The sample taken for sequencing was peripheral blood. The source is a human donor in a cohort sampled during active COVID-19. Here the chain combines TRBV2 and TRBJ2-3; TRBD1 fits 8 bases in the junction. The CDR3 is CASKITGGARTDTQYF. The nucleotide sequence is TGTGCCAGCAAAATAACAGGGGGAGCACGGACAGATACGCAGTATTTT.